This is a list of T cell receptor beta chains from one sample in a study of shared clonotypes between healthy human individuals. Sequencing was performed with immunoSEQ multiplex PCR; in TCRdb, only in-frame clones are kept and a portion is missing. The repertoire includes nearly 2 million clones, over 85% of them detected once, and more than 0.9% sits in the top ten. Material: naive CD8+ T cells sorted from blood. The receptors derive from a man aged 18 to 29 in good health. CDR3s include the opening cysteine and the closing phenylalanine or tryptophan. Fields, in order: CDR3 DNA, CDR3 protein, clone size, V gene, J gene, D gene. The D gene is left open where the match is weak. Not all rows give a size; the values are once, few, many and, for expanded clones, a class.

cdr3_nt: TGTGCCAGCAGCTCCCTGTACAATGAGCAGTTCTTC; cdr3_aa: CASSSLYNEQFF; clone_size: -; v_call: TRBV11-2; j_call: TRBJ2-1; d_call: -
cdr3_nt: TGTGCCAGCAGTTCCACCCAGGGGGTGACCGGGGAGCTGTTTTTT; cdr3_aa: CASSSTQGVTGELFF; clone_size: -; v_call: TRBV6-5; j_call: TRBJ2-2; d_call: TRBD1
cdr3_nt: TGTGCCAGCAGCTTAGGCACCGGACAGGCCTACGAGCAGTACTTC; cdr3_aa: CASSLGTGQAYEQYF; clone_size: -; v_call: TRBV13; j_call: TRBJ2-7; d_call: TRBD1
cdr3_nt: TGTGCCAGCAGCCAAGGAGGGGAACCGAACACTGAAGCTTTCTTT; cdr3_aa: CASSQGGEPNTEAFF; clone_size: once; v_call: TRBV4-2; j_call: TRBJ1-1; d_call: -
cdr3_nt: TGCGCCAGCAGCTTGGATGGCGGTTCCTACGAGCAGTACTTC; cdr3_aa: CASSLDGGSYEQYF; clone_size: -; v_call: TRBV5-1; j_call: TRBJ2-7; d_call: -
cdr3_nt: TGTGCCAGCAGCTTAGAAGGGCTAGCGGGAGTTCAATACAATGAGCAGTTCTTC; cdr3_aa: CASSLEGLAGVQYNEQFF; clone_size: -; v_call: TRBV7-6; j_call: TRBJ2-1; d_call: TRBD2
cdr3_nt: TGTGCCAGCAGCTCAGTTATAGGCGAGCAGTACTTC; cdr3_aa: CASSSVIGEQYF; clone_size: -; v_call: TRBV6-5; j_call: TRBJ2-7; d_call: -
cdr3_nt: TGTGCCAGTAGTATCGCTGTGAACACTGAAGCTTTCTTT; cdr3_aa: CASSIAVNTEAFF; clone_size: -; v_call: TRBV19; j_call: TRBJ1-1; d_call: -
cdr3_nt: TGTGCCAGCAGTCTCACTGGGGGGGGCTACTACGAGCAGTACTTC; cdr3_aa: CASSLTGGGYYEQYF; clone_size: -; v_call: TRBV27; j_call: TRBJ2-7; d_call: -
cdr3_nt: TGTGCCAGCAGTTCACTAGGAGGGCCCAAAGAGACCCAGTACTTC; cdr3_aa: CASSSLGGPKETQYF; clone_size: -; v_call: TRBV6-5; j_call: TRBJ2-5; d_call: -
cdr3_nt: TGCGCCAGCAGCCAAGCCGGGACAGCTTACAATGAGCAGTTCTTC; cdr3_aa: CASSQAGTAYNEQFF; clone_size: -; v_call: TRBV4-1; j_call: TRBJ2-1; d_call: TRBD1
cdr3_nt: TGTGCCAGCAGCGTAGACAATGAGGGATCTGGAAACACCATATATTTT; cdr3_aa: CASSVDNEGSGNTIYF; clone_size: -; v_call: TRBV9; j_call: TRBJ1-3; d_call: -
cdr3_nt: TGTGCCAGCAGCTTAGATCTGGGGGCGGCCAAAAACATTCAGTACTTC; cdr3_aa: CASSLDLGAAKNIQYF; clone_size: -; v_call: TRBV11-2; j_call: TRBJ2-4; d_call: -
cdr3_nt: TGTGCCAGCAGTTACGGACAGGGGGGTACCGGGGAGCTGTTTTTT; cdr3_aa: CASSYGQGGTGELFF; clone_size: -; v_call: TRBV6-6; j_call: TRBJ2-2; d_call: TRBD1
cdr3_nt: TGTGCCAGCAACCCGGGGCAGGGGGTAGGCTATGGCTACACCTTC; cdr3_aa: CASNPGQGVGYGYTF; clone_size: -; v_call: TRBV2; j_call: TRBJ1-2; d_call: TRBD1
cdr3_nt: TGTGCCAGCAGCTACGACCACCTAGGGGATTCACCCCTCCACTTT; cdr3_aa: CASSYDHLGDSPLHF; clone_size: -; v_call: TRBV5-4; j_call: TRBJ1-6; d_call: -
cdr3_nt: TGTGCCAGCAGTAACGCGGGAGAAGCTTTCTTT; cdr3_aa: CASSNAGEAFF; clone_size: -; v_call: TRBV6-5; j_call: TRBJ1-1; d_call: -
cdr3_nt: TGCGCCAGCAGCCCCTCCCTAGCGGGAGAGGAAGAGCAGTACTTC; cdr3_aa: CASSPSLAGEEEQYF; clone_size: -; v_call: TRBV5-1; j_call: TRBJ2-7; d_call: TRBD2
cdr3_nt: TGTGCCACCAGCAGAGATCACGTACCGACCGTGGACATACGGACTGAAGCTTTCTTT; cdr3_aa: CATSRDHVPTVDIRTEAFF; clone_size: -; v_call: TRBV15; j_call: TRBJ1-1; d_call: -
cdr3_nt: TGTGCCAGCAGTCAGGCCAGGGACAGCTATGGCTACACCTTC; cdr3_aa: CASSQARDSYGYTF; clone_size: -; v_call: TRBV28; j_call: TRBJ1-2; d_call: TRBD1
cdr3_nt: TGTGCCAGCAGTGAACCCAAACTACAAGAGACCCAGTACTTC; cdr3_aa: CASSEPKLQETQYF; clone_size: -; v_call: TRBV25-1; j_call: TRBJ2-5; d_call: -
cdr3_nt: TGTGCCAGTAGTATAGGGGGACTAGCGGGACCCCATGGCATTCAGTACTTC; cdr3_aa: CASSIGGLAGPHGIQYF; clone_size: once; v_call: TRBV19; j_call: TRBJ2-4; d_call: TRBD2
cdr3_nt: TGTGCCAGCAGTCCGGGAGGGGGCTTATCCTACGAGCAGTACTTC; cdr3_aa: CASSPGGGLSYEQYF; clone_size: -; v_call: TRBV27; j_call: TRBJ2-7; d_call: -